Following are 2 T cell receptor beta chains from one sample sequenced in a study of blood T cell repertoires in COVID-19. TCRdb's copy holds only in-frame clones and misses some; the assay was immunoSEQ multiplex PCR. There are 310,000 or so clones in the sample; approximately 88% occur only once, and approximately 4% lies in the top ten. Sequencing used peripheral blood. These receptor sequences come from a woman aged 45 to 65 with active or convalescent COVID-19.

As to this clone: Within the sample, other DNA sequences also encode this same CDR3. The rearrangement links TRBV18 to TRBJ2-5, with TRBD2 identical over 7 bases. The CDR3 contains 13 residues. The ends lost 3 bases at V and 2 bases at J; junction bases unmatched: 0. CDR1 and CDR2 (germline): KGHSH, LQKENI. CDR3 coding DNA: TGTGCCAGCTCACCGGGACTACAAGAGACCCAGTACTTC. Translation gives CASSPGLQETQYF.

This sequence joins TRBV7-9 and TRBJ2-5; no clear D. Germline V CDR1 and CDR2: SEHNR, FQNEAQ (reference sequence). V was cut by 5 bases and J by 0 bases, with 7 bases left in between. CDR3 size: 13 residues. CDR3 region: CASSRSYQETQYF. The CDR3 DNA follows: TGTGCCAGCAGCCGGAGCTACCAAGAGACCCAGTACTTC. Filled out from reference TRBV7-9 and TRBJ2-5, the complete variable domain reads DTGVSQNPRHKITKRGQNVTFRCDPISEHNRLYWYRQTLGQGPEFLTYFQNEAQLEKSRLLSDRFSAERPKGSFSTLEIQRTEQGDSAMYLCASSRSYQETQYFGPGTRLLVL.